This T cell receptor (beta chain) was sequenced for a study of cytomegalovirus exposure and HLA in healthy donors (dated by TCRdb to 2017 to 2019). Some background on the complete study: A later analysis indicated that the 90 to 150 validation repertoires were generated on the platform also employed for the approximately 700 repertoires of the first cohort. The study aimed to test whether cataloging public T cell receptors could reveal signatures of past pathogen exposure. Besides the first cohort of approximately 670 subjects, a separate validation cohort made up of 120 or so different subjects was used. The study combined high-throughput TCR immunosequencing, statistical association of individual TCRs with disease status, and machine learning to predict cytomegalovirus infection status. What the research found in general, with its limitations: A later analysis had no HLA typing for the validation cohort, so co-occurrence there was scored across all 120 or so repertoires. The classifier was reported to diagnose cytomegalovirus status with high specificity and sensitivity in both the original cohort and the validation cohort. Across donors, most TCR sequences were observed very rarely, whereas some public TCRs were present in many individuals. It was suggested by the authors that the approach could potentially be generalized to other disease states and immunological phenotypes. In vitro tests confirmed that three of the cytomegalovirus-associated TCR beta chains recognize cytomegalovirus antigens. A later analysis found that TCRs clustered in the first cohort also tended to co-occur in the 95 to 150 validation repertoires, with approximately 93% of cluster scores above 0. A total of 150 to 200 TCR beta chains were listed by the study as associated with cytomegalovirus.

From cysteine to phenylalanine, the CDR3 is 17 amino acids long. Only CDR3 DNA is held: 51 bases, read in frame from base 1. CDR1 and CDR2 are drawn from the germline V gene (reference sequence): SEHNR, FQNEAQ. Trimmed from V: 1 base; trimmed from J: 6 bases; junction bases lacking a gene match: 8. The donors were included in the validation cohort of roughly 120 subjects, a group kept apart from the approximately 670-subject first cohort. As to this clone: Its antigen remains undetermined. Base qualities were left out, and no much larger clone turns up one base away.

Library preparation employed the immunoSEQ multiplex PCR assay. The authors' pipeline ran thus. To diagnose cytomegalovirus status from the catalog of TCR beta chain sequences, a statistical classification framework was built. TCRdb stores this immuneACCESS table with in-frame sequences only. Part of the clones is absent; in the studies checked, under half of the shortfall reflects unresolved V genes, and no reason is known for the rest. V, J and clone size are those of that table, while D and trimming were read from the DNA. A total of 180,000 or so clones appear in this sample, around 86% of them only once. Clones ranked in the top ten supply 6% to 8.5% of the sample.

Sequencing was carried out using PBMCs. The chain is encoded by TRBV7-9 joined to TRBJ2-7; 14 bases in between match TRBD2. The sequence came from a man aged 30 to 39 in good health and CMV-seropositive. The CDR3 region reads CASSLGGTSGRTREQYF. The DNA reads as follows: TGTGCCAGCAGCTTAGGGGGGACTAGCGGGAGAACGCGCGAGCAGTACTTC.